This T cell receptor (beta chain) was sequenced in a study of OX40 agonist ivuxolimab in advanced cancers. Study-wide context: Partial responses were achieved by three patients: one hepatocellular carcinoma, two cutaneous melanoma.

The protocol was immunoSEQ multiplex PCR, while the TCRdb copy is restricted to in-frame clones and leaves out a portion. The sample has over 30,000 clones, around 80% seen once; the top ten hold 20% to 25%. The CDR3 contains 15 residues. After removal of 6 bases from V and 7 bases from J, the junction contained 13 bases not matched to a gene. CDR1 and CDR2 from the germline V gene are SNHLY and FYNNEI. In the case of this clone: Its target is not known.

Overall study results and limits: Part of the nonresponder group also had normalized T-cell clonal expansion that was low.

The sequencing here drew on CD4+ or CD8+ T cells sorted from blood, taken in a trial of the OX40 agonist ivuxolimab. The clonotype comes from an adult with an advanced solid tumor such as melanoma, head and neck, liver or kidney cancer. The J gene is TRBJ1-1, the V gene TRBV2; 8 nucleotides line up with TRBD1. This CDR3 is CASRDRDRRRREAFF. The CDR3 coding sequence is TGTGCCAGCAGGGACCGGGACAGGCGACGCCGTGAAGCTTTCTTT.